The clone carrying this T cell receptor beta chain was observed at least ten times. Its target is not known. These data belong to a study of molecular identifiers for immune sequencing clone quantification. Findings and limits, study-wide: Spiked Jurkat TCR RNA originating from one cell could reportedly be identified amid more than 800,000 naive cells.

It was from roughly 21,000 to 960,000 sorted cells, with 10%, 30% or 50% RNA, that naive CD8 libraries came. Previously described methods and listed TCR primers were used for bulk TCR libraries. TCRdb used MiXCR to reprocess the PCR reads, holding one entry per CDR3 protein. Among some 100,000 distinct CDR3 sequences listed, around a fifth were seen once. The V and J ends lost 3 bases and 3 bases respectively, with 11 bases between them. Per germline, CDR1 SEHNR and CDR2 FQNEAQ (reference sequence). The CDR3 extends over 14 amino acids. The TCR comes from a human donor in good health. Some libraries in this study had Jurkat cell RNA spiked in. The sample consisted of naive CD8+ T cells from blood, with Jurkat cell RNA spiked in. Subset given: FACS-sorted CD8+CD4-CCR7+CD45RA+ naive T cells. The chain combines TRBV7-9 with TRBJ1-1, with D unresolved. CDR3 region: CASSFSQGYTEAFF. CDR3 sequence (DNA): TGTGCCAGCAGCTTTAGCCAAGGCTACACTGAAGCTTTCTTT.